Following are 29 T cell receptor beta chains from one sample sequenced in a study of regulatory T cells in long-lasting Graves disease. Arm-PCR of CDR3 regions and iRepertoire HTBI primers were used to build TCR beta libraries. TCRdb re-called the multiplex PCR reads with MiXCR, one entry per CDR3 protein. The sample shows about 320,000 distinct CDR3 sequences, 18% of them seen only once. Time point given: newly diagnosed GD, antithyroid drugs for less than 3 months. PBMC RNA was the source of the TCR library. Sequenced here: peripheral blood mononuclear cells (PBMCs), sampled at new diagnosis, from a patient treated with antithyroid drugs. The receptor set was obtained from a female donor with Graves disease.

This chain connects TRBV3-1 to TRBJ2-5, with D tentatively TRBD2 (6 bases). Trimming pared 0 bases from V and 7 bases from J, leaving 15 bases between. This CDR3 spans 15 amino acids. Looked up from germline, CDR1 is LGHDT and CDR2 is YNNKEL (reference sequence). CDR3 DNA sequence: TGTGCCAGCAGCCAAGATTTGGACTACAGATGGACCCAGTACTTC. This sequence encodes CASSQDLDYRWTQYF.

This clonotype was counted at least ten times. The CDR3: CASRSMGSSTEAFF. The CDR3 nucleotides are TGTGCCAGCAGGAGCATGGGCTCAAGCACTGAAGCTTTCTTT. The chain employs TRBV12-3 or TRBV12-4 and TRBJ1-1; D gene unclear. There are 14 residues in the CDR3. The V end was cut by 6 bases, the J end by 4 bases, with 15 bases between.

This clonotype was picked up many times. CDR3 in amino acids: CASSVGTSQSTDTQYF. The DNA of the CDR3 is TGTGCCAGCAGCGTAGGGACAAGCCAGAGCACAGATACGCAGTATTTT. The chain uses TRBV9 and TRBJ2-3; possible D gene TRBD1, 5 bases. Germline CDR1 reads SGDLS; CDR2 reads YYNGEE. The CDR3 totals 16 residues. With 0 bases removed from V and 0 bases from J, the gap between germline ends came to 11 bases.

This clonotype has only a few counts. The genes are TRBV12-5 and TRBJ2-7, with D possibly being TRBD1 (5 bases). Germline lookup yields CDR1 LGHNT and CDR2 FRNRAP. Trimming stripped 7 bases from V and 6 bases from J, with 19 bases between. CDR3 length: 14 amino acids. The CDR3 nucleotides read TGTGCTAGTGCCTGGACATCCTCCCCTTTCGAGCAGTACTTC. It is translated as CASAWTSSPFEQYF.

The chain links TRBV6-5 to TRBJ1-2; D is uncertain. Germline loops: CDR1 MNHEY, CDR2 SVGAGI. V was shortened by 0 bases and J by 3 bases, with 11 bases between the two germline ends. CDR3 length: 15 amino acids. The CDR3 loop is CASSYSISDYYGYTF. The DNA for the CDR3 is TGTGCCAGCAGTTACTCGATATCGGACTACTATGGCTACACCTTC.

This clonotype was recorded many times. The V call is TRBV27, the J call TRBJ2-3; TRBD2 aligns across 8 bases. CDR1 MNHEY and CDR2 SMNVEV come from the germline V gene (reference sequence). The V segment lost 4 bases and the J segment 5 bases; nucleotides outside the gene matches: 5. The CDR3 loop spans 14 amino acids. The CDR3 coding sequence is TGTGCCAGCAGTTGGGCCGGGACTAGAGATACGCAGTATTTT. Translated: CASSWAGTRDTQYF.

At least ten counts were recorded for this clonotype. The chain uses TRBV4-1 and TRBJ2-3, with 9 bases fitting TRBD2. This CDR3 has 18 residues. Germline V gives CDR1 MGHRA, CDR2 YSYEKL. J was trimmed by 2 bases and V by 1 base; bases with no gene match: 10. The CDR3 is CASSQVVELAGLTDTQYF. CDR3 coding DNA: TGCGCCAGCAGCCAAGTTGTGGAACTAGCGGGCCTCACAGATACGCAGTATTTT.

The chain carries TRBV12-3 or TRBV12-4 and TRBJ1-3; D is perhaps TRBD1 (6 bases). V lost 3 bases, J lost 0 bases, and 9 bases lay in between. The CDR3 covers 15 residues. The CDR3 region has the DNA TGTGCCAGCAGTTTCCGACAGGCCTCTGGAAACACCATATATTTT. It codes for CASSFRQASGNTIYF.

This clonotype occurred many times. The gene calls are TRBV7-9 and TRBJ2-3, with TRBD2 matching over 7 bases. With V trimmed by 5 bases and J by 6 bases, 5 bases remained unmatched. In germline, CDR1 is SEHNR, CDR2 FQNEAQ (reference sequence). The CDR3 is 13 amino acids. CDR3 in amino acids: CASSETSWDTQYF. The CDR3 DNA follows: TGTGCCAGCAGCGAGACTAGCTGGGATACGCAGTATTTT.

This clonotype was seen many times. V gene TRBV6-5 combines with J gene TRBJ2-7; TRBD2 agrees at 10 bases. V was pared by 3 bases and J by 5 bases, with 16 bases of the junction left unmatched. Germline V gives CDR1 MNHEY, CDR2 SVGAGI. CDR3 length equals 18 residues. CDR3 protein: CASSYLSGTSAGQNEQYF. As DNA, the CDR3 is TGTGCCAGCAGTTATCTATCCGGGACTAGCGCCGGACAGAACGAGCAGTACTTC.

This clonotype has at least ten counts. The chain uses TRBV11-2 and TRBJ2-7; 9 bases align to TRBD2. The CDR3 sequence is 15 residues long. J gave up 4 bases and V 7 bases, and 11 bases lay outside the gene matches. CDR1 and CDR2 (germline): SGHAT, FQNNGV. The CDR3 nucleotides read TGTGCCAGCACCTTCGCGTTAGCGGGAGATTACGAGCAGTACTTC. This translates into CASTFALAGDYEQYF.

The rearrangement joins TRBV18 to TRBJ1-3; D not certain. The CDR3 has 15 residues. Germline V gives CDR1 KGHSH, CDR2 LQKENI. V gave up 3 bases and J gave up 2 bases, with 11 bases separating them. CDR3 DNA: TGTGCCAGCTCACCGAACAGTCCACCTGGAAACACCATATATTTT. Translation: CASSPNSPPGNTIYF.

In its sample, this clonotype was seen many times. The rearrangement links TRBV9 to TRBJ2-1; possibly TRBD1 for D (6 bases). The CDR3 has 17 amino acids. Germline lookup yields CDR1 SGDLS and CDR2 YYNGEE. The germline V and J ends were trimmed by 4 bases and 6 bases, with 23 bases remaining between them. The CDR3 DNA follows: TGTGCCAGCAGCCCGTCAACAGGGCTCTTTAGAGGCAATGAGCAGTTCTTC. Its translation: CASSPSTGLFRGNEQFF.

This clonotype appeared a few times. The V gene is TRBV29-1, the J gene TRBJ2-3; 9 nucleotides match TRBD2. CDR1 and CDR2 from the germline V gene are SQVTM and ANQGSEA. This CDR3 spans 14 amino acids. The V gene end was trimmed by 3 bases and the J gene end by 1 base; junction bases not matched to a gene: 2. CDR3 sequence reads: CSVEASGGTDTQYF. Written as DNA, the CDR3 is TGCAGCGTTGAGGCTAGCGGGGGCACAGATACGCAGTATTTT.

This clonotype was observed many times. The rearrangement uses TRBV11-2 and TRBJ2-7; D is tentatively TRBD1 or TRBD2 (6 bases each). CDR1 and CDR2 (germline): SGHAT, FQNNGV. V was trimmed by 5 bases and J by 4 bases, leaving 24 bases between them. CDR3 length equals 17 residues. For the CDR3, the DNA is TGTGCCAGCAGCGAACCCCCGGCAGGGGCGCGGGGTTACGAGCAGTACTTC. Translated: CASSEPPAGARGYEQYF.

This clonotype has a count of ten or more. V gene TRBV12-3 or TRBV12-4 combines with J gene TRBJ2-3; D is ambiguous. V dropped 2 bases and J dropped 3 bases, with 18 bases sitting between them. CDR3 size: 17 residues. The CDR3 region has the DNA TGTGCCAGCAGTTTATCCTACAGAGAGACGGAGACAGATACGCAGTATTTT. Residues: CASSLSYRETETDTQYF.

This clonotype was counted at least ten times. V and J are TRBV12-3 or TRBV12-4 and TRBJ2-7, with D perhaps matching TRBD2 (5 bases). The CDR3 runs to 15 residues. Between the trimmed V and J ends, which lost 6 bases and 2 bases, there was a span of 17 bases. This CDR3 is CASSQSGLPTYEQYF. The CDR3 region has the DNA TGTGCCAGCAGCCAAAGCGGACTGCCGACCTACGAGCAGTACTTC.

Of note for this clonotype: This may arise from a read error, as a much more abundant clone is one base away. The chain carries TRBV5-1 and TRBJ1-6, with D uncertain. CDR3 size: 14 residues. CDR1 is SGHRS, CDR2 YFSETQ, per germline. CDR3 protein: CASSFETQHSPLQF. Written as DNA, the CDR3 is TGCGCCAGCAGCTTTGAGACACAGCATTCACCCCTCCAATTT.

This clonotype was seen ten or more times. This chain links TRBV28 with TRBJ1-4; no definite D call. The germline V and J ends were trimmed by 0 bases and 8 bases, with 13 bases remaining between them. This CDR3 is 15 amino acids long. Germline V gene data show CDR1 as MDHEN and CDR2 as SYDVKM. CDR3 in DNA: TGTGCCAGCAGTTTATGGGTCGACATTAAAGAAAAACTGTTTTTT. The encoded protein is CASSLWVDIKEKLFF.

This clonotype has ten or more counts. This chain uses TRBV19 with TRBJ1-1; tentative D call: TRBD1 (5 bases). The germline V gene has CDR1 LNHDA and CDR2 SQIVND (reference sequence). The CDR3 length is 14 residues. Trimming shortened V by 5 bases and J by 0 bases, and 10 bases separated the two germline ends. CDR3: CASSLGRVNTEAFF. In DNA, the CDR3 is TGTGCCAGTAGTCTGGGCAGGGTGAACACTGAAGCTTTCTTT. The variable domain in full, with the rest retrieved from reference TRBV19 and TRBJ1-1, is DGGITQSPKYLFRKEGQNVTLSCEQNLNHDAMYWYRQDPGQGLRLIYYSQIVNDFQKGDIAEGYSVSREKKESFPLTVTSAQKNPTAFYLCASSLGRVNTEAFFGQGTRLTVV.

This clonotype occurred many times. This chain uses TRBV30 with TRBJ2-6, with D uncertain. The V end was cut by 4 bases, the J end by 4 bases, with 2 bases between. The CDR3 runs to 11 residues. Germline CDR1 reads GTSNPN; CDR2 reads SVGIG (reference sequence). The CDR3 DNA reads TGTGCCTGGACAGGGGCCAACGTCCTGACTTTC. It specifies CAWTGANVLTF.

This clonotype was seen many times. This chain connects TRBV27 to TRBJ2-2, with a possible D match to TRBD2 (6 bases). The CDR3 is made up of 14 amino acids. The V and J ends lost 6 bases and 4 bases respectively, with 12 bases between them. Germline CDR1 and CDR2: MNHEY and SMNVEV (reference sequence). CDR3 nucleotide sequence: TGTGCCAGCAGGACCGGGAGAACCACCGGGGAGCTGTTTTTT. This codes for CASRTGRTTGELFF.

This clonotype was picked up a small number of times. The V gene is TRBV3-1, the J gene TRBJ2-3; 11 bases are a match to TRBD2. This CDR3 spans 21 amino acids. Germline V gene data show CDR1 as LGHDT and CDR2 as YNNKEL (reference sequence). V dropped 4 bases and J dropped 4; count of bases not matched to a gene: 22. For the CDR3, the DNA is TGTGCCAGCAGCCCCCAATCACTAGCGGGAGTAGAGGGTGGCTCCCCAGATACGCAGTATTTT. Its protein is CASSPQSLAGVEGGSPDTQYF.

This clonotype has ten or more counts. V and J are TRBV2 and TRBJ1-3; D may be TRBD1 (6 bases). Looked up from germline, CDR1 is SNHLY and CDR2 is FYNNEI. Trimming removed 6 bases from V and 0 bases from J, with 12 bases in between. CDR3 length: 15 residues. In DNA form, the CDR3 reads TGTGCCAGCAGCCCTGGGACAAACTCTGGAAACACCATATATTTT. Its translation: CASSPGTNSGNTIYF.

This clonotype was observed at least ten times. The CDR3 is CASSGGLVTLKSQHF. In DNA form, the CDR3 reads TGTGCCAGCAGTGGGGGTTTAGTGACCTTGAAGTCCCAGCATTTT. V usage is TRBV28 and J usage is TRBJ1-5; perhaps TRBD1 as D (5 bases). V lost 5 bases, J lost 11 bases, and 22 bases lay in between. Germline CDR1 reads MDHEN; CDR2 reads SYDVKM. The CDR3 contains 15 residues. The full variable domain, rest sourced from reference TRBV28 and TRBJ1-5, is DVKVTQSSRYLVKRTGEKVFLECVQDMDHENMFWYRQDPGLGLRLIYFSYDVKMKEKGDIPEGYSVSREKKERFSLILESASTNQTSMYLCASSGGLVTLKSQHFGDGTRLSIL.

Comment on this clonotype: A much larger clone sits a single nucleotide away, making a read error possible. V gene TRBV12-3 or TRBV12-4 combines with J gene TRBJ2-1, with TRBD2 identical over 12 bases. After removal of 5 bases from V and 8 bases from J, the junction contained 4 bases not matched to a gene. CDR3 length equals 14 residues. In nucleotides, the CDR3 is TGTGCCAGCAGTACACTAGCGGGAGGCCATGAGCAGTTCTTC. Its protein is CASSTLAGGHEQFF.

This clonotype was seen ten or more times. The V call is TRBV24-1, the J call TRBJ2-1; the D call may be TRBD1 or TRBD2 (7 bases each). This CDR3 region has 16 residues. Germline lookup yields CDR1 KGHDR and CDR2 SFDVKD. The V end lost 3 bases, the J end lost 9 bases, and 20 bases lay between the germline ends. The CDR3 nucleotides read TGTGCCACCAGTGATAGGGGGAGGGCCCGACAGGGTGAGCAGTTCTTC. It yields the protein CATSDRGRARQGEQFF.

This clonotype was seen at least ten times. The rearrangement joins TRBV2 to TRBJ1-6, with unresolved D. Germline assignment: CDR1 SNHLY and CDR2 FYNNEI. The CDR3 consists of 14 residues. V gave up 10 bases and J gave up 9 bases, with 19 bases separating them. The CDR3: CATRLPAPLSPLHF. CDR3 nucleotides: TGTGCCACCCGCCTTCCCGCCCCACTTTCACCCCTCCACTTT.

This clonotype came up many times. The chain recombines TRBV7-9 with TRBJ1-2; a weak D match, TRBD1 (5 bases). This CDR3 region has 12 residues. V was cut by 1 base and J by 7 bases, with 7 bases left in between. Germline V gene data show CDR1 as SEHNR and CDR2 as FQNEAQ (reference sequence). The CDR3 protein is CASSLGTGGYTF. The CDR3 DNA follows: TGTGCCAGCAGCTTAGGAACAGGTGGCTACACCTTC.